This T cell receptor beta chain was obtained from a study of OX40 agonist ivuxolimab in advanced cancers. Background on the study: Those treated in dose escalation had hepatocellular carcinoma, melanoma, renal cell cancer or head and neck cancer.

With autoimmune disease history or systemic immunosuppression, patients were excluded. The CDR3 consists of 14 residues. From germline, CDR1 is SGHTA and CDR2 FQGNSA. With 5 bases removed from V and 5 bases from J, the gap between germline ends came to 15 bases. This table comes from immunoSEQ multiplex PCR, and its TCRdb copy is limited to in-frame clones, with some not included. The sample has about 61,000 clones, around 87% seen once. This rearrangement joins TRBV7-2 to TRBJ2-5; D call uncertain. This specimen was CD4+ or CD8+ T cells sorted from blood, taken in a trial of the OX40 agonist ivuxolimab. The TCR originated in an adult with an advanced solid tumor such as melanoma, head and neck, liver or kidney cancer. The CDR3 spells CASSEGSRAETQYF. The CDR3 nucleotides are TGTGCCAGCAGCGAAGGGTCCCGAGCGGAGACCCAGTACTTC. The complete variable domain, with remaining parts taken from reference TRBV7-2 and TRBJ2-5, reads GAGVSQSPSNKVTEKGKDVELRCDPISGHTALYWYRQSLGQGLEFLIYFQGNSAPDKSGLPSDRFSAERTGGSVSTLTIQRTQQEDSAVYLCASSEGSRAETQYFGPGTRLLVL.